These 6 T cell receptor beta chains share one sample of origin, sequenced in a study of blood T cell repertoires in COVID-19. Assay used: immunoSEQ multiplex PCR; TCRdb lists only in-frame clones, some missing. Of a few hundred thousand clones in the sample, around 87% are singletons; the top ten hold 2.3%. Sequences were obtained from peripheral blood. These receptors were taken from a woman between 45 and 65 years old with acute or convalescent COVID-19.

Here the CDR3 DNA reads TGTGCCAGCTTGCGGATTCCGAACACTGAAGCTTTCTTT. Translation: CASLRIPNTEAFF. The genes are TRBV7-2 and TRBJ1-1; D unclear. In germline, CDR1 is SGHTA, CDR2 FQGNSA. The CDR3 has 13 amino acids. Trimming removed 8 bases at V and 1 base at J, with 11 bases between.

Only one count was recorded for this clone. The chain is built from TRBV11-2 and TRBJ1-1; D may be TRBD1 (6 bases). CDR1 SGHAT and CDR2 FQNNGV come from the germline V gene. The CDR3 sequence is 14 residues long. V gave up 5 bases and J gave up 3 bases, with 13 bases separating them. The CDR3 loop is CASSPAAGDTEAFF. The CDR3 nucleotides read TGTGCCAGCAGCCCAGCGGCAGGGGACACTGAAGCTTTCTTT.

As DNA, the CDR3 is TGTGCCAGCAGCGAATACAGGGAAACTAATGAAAAACTGTTTTTT. Amino acids: CASSEYRETNEKLFF. This sequence joins TRBV3-1 (or the pseudogene TRBV3-2) and TRBJ1-4, with D tentatively TRBD1 (6 bases). The CDR3 consists of 15 residues. V lost 5 bases and J 1 base, leaving 11 bases between the germline ends. The germline V gene has CDR1 LGHDT and CDR2 YNNKEL (reference sequence).

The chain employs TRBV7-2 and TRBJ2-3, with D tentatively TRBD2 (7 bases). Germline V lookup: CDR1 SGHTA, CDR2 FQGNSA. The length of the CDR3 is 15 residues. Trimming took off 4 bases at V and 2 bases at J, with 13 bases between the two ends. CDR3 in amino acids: CASSSRGAATDTQYF. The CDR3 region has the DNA TGTGCCAGCAGCTCCCGGGGGGCCGCCACAGATACGCAGTATTTT.

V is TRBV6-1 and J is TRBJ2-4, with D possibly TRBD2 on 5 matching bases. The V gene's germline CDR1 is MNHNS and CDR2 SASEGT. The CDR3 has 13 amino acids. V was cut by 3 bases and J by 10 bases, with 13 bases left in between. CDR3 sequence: CASSDGRREIQYF. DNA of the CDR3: TGTGCCAGCAGTGATGGTAGAAGGGAGATTCAGTACTTC.

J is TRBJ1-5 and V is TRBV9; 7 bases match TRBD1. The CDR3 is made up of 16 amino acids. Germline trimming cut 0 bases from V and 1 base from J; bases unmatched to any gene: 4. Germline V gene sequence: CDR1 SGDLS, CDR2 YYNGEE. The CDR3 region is CASSVGVTGSNQPQHF. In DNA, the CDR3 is TGTGCCAGCAGCGTAGGGGTGACAGGGAGCAATCAGCCCCAGCATTTT.